This paragraph covers one T cell receptor (beta chain) sequence. Libraries were prepared by immunoSEQ multiplex PCR; TCRdb keeps only in-frame clonotypes and omits some of them. The table lists about 46,000 clones, about 93% of them singletons. The CDR3 is 15 amino acids. V gave up 5 bases and J gave up 3 bases, with 11 bases separating them. Germline assignment: CDR1 LNHDA and CDR2 SQIVND (reference sequence). The data were obtained in a study of T cell changes during pregnancy in multiple sclerosis. This TCR derives from a female donor with multiple sclerosis, enrolled in a pregnancy study. The J gene is TRBJ2-6, the V gene TRBV19; D may be TRBD1 (6 bases). Sequenced here: CD4+ T cells from peripheral blood mononuclear cells, sampled after pregnancy. The CDR3 sequence: CASSPQGYGANVLTF. The CDR3 DNA reads TGTGCCAGTAGTCCCCAGGGGTATGGGGCCAACGTCCTGACTTTC. Using reference TRBV19 and TRBJ2-6 for the parts outside the CDR3, the full variable domain is DGGITQSPKYLFRKEGQNVTLSCEQNLNHDAMYWYRQDPGQGLRLIYYSQIVNDFQKGDIAEGYSVSREKKESFPLTVTSAQKNPTAFYLCASSPQGYGANVLTFGAGSRLTVL.